This T cell receptor (beta chain) was recovered during a study of cytomegalovirus exposure and HLA in healthy donors. Researchers ran the PCR with 60 Vbeta and 13 Jbeta primers. Data came from immunoSEQ multiplex PCR; TCRdb stores just in-frame clones and leaves some out. This sample has 100,000 or so clones, with about three quarters found just once. Germline CDR1 SGHRS, CDR2 YFSETQ. Trimming took off 4 bases at V and 2 bases at J, with 15 bases between the two ends. This CDR3 is 15 amino acids long. The sequence was obtained from a man aged 25-40 years in good health and CMV-seropositive. Sequenced sample: PBMCs. The chain links TRBV5-1 to TRBJ1-2; a weak D match, TRBD1 (5 bases). CDR3 amino acids: CASSLAQGGNYGYTF. Written as DNA, the CDR3 is TGCGCCAGCAGCCTCGCGCAGGGAGGAAACTATGGCTACACCTTC. Full variable domain (remainder filled in from reference TRBV5-1 and TRBJ1-2): KAGVTQTPRYLIKTRGQQVTLSCSPISGHRSVSWYQQTPGQGLQFLFEYFSETQRNKGNFPGRFSGRQFSNSRSEMNVSTLELGDSALYLCASSLAQGGNYGYTFGSGTRLTVV.